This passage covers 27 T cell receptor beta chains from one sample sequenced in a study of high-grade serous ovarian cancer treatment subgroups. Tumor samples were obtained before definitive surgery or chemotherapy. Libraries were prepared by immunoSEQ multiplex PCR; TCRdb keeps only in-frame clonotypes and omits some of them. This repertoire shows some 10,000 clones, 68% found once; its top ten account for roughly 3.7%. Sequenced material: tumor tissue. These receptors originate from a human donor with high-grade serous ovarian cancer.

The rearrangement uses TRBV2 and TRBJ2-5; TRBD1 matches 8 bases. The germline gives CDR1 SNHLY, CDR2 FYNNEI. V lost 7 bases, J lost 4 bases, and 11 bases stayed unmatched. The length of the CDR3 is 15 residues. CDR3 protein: CASISLGQGLETQYF. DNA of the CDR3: TGTGCCAGCATTTCCCTCGGACAGGGATTAGAGACCCAGTACTTC.

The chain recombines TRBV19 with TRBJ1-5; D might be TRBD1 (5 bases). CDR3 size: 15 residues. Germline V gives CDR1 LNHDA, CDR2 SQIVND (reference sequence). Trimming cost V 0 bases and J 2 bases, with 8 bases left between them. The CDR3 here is CASSIDPQGNQPQHF. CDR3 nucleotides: TGTGCCAGTAGTATAGATCCACAGGGCAATCAGCCCCAGCATTTT.

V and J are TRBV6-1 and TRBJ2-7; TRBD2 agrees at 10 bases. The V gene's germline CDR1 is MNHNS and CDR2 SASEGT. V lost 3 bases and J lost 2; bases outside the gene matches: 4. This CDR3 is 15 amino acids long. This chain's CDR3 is CASSDLAGVPYEQYF. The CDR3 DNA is TGTGCCAGCAGTGACCTAGCGGGAGTACCCTACGAGCAGTACTTC.

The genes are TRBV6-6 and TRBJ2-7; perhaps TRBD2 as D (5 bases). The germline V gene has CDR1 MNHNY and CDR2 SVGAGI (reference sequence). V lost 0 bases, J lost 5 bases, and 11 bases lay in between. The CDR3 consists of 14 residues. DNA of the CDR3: TGTGCCAGCAGTTACTCGAACCTAGCCAACGAGCAGTACTTC. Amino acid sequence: CASSYSNLANEQYF.

This CDR3 is CASSSGGRYGYTF. DNA of the CDR3: TGTGCCAGCAGCTCCGGGGGACGGTATGGCTACACCTTC. The chain uses TRBV5-5 and TRBJ1-2; possibly TRBD1 for D (5 bases). Germline V gene data show CDR1 as SGHKS and CDR2 as YYEKEE (reference sequence). The germline V and J ends were trimmed by 3 bases and 5 bases, with 11 bases remaining between them. The CDR3 length is 13 residues.

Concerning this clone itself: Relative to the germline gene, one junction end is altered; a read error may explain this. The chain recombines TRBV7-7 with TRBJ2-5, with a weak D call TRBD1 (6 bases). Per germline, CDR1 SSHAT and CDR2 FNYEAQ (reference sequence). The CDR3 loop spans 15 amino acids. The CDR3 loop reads CASSLSGAAQETQYF. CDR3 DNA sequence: TGTGCTAGCAGCTTATCAGGGGCTGCCCAAGAGACCCAGTACTTC.

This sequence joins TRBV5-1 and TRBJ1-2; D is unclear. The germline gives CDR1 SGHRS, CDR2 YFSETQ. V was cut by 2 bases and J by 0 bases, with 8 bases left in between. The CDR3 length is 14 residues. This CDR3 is CASSFTPTNYGYTF. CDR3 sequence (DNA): TGCGCCAGCAGCTTTACACCTACTAACTATGGCTACACCTTC.

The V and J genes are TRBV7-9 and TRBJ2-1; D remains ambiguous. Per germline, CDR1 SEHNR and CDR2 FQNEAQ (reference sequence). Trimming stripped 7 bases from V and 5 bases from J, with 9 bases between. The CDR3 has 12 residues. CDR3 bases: TGTGCCAGCACCATTTTGAACAATGAGCAGTTCTTC. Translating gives CASTILNNEQFF.

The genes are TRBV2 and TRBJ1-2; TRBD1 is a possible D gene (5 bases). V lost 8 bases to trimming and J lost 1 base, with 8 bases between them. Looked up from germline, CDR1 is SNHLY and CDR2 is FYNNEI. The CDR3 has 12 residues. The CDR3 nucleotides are TGTGCCAGCTGGCAGGGTAACTATGGCTACACCTTC. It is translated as CASWQGNYGYTF.

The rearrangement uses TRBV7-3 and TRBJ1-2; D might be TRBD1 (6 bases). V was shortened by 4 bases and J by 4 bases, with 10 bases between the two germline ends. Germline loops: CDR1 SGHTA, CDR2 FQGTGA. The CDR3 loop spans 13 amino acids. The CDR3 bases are TGTGCCAGCAGCTCAGGACAGCGCTATGGCTACACCTTC. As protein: CASSSGQRYGYTF.

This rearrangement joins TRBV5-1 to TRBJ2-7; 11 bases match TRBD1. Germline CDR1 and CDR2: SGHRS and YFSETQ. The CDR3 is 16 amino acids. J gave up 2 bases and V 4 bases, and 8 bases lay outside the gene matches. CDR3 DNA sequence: TGCGCCAGCAGCGGCAAAGGGACAGGGGGGGCCTACGAGCAGTACTTC. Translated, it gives CASSGKGTGGAYEQYF.

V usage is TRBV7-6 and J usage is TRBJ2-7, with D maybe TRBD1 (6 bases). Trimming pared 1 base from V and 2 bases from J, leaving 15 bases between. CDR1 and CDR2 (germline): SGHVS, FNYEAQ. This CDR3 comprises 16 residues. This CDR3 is CASSLGTGWVPYEQYF. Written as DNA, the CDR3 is TGTGCCAGCAGCTTAGGTACAGGGTGGGTCCCCTACGAGCAGTACTTC.

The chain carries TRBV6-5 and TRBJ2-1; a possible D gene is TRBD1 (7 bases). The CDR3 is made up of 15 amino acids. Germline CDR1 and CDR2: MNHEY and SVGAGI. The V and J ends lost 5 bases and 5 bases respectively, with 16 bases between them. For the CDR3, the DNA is TGTGCCAGCAGTCAGGGGGGAACGAGGGACAATGAGCAGTTCTTC. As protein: CASSQGGTRDNEQFF.

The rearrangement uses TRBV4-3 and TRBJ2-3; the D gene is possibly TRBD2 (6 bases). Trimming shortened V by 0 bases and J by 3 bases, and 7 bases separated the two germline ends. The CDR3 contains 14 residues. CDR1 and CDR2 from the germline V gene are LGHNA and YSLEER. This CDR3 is CASSQEGRTDTQYF. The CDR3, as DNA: TGCGCCAGCAGCCAAGAGGGGAGGACAGATACGCAGTATTTT.

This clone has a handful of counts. Here the CDR3 reads CASSLSATGTSGRNEQFF. CDR3 DNA: TGTGCCAGCAGCTTATCCGCAACCGGGACTAGCGGGCGGAATGAGCAGTTCTTC. The rearrangement links TRBV7-9 to TRBJ2-1; 12 bases match TRBD2. Germline-derived CDR1 and CDR2 are SEHNR and FQNEAQ (reference sequence). This CDR3 comprises 18 residues. V shed 2 bases and J 7 bases; nucleotides not matched to a gene: 12. Full variable domain (outside the CDR3, taken from reference TRBV7-9 and TRBJ2-1): DTGVSQNPRHKITKRGQNVTFRCDPISEHNRLYWYRQTLGQGPEFLTYFQNEAQLEKSRLLSDRFSAERPKGSFSTLEIQRTEQGDSAMYLCASSLSATGTSGRNEQFFGPGTRLTVL.

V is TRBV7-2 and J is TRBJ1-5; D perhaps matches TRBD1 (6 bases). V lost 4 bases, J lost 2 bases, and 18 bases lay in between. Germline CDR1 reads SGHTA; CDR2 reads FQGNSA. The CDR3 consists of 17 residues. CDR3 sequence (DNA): TGTGCCAGCAGCTCCCCCCGGGGTCGACAGGGCAATCAGCCCCAGCATTTT. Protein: CASSSPRGRQGNQPQHF.

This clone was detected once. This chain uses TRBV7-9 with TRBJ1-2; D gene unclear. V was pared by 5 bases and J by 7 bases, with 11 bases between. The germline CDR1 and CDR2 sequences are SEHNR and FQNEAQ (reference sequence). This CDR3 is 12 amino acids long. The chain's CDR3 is CASSPNKIGYTF. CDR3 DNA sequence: TGTGCCAGCAGCCCAAATAAGATTGGCTACACCTTC.

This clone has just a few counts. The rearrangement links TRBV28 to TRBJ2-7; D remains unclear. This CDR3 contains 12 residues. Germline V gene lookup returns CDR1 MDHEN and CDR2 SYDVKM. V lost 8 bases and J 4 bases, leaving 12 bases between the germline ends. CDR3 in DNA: TGTGCCAGCTTTGGCAGCAGGTACGAGCAGTACTTC. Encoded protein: CASFGSRYEQYF.

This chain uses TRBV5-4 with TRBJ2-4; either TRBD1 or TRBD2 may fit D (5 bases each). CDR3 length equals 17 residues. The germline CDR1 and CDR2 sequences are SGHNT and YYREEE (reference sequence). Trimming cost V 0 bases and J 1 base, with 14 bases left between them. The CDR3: CASSLGGWGDAKNIQYF. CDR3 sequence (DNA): TGTGCCAGCAGCTTGGGGGGGTGGGGAGACGCCAAAAACATTCAGTACTTC.

The CDR3 spells CASSAGINSGNTIYF. CDR3 nucleotides: TGTGCCAGCAGTGCGGGGATCAACTCTGGAAACACCATATATTTT. V gene TRBV6-1 combines with J gene TRBJ1-3; D ambiguous. V was cut by 4 bases and J by 0 bases, with 10 bases left in between. The V gene's germline CDR1 is MNHNS and CDR2 SASEGT. The CDR3 covers 15 residues.

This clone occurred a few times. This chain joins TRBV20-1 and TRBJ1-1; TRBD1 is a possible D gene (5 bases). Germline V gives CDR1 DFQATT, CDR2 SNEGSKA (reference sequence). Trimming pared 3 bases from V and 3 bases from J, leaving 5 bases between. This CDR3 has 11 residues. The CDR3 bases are TGCAGTGCTAGGACAGACACTGAAGCTTTCTTT. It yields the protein CSARTDTEAFF.

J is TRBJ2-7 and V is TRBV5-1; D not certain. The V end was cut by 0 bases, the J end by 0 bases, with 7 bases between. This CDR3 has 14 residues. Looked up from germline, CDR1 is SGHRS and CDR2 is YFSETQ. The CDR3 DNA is TGCGCCAGCAGCTTGGCGGCAGCCTCCTACGAGCAGTACTTC. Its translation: CASSLAAASYEQYF.

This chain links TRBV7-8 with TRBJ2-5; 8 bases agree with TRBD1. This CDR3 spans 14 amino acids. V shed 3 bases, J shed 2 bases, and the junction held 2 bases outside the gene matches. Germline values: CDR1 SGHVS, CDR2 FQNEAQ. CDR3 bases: TGTGCCAGCAGCTTCGACAGGGGTCAAGAGACCCAGTACTTC. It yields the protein CASSFDRGQETQYF.

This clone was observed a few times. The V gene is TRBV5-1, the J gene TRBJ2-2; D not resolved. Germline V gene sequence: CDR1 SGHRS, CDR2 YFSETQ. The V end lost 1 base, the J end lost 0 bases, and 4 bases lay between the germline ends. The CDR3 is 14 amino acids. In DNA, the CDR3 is TGCGCCAGCAGCTTGACACCGAACACCGGGGAGCTGTTTTTT. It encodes CASSLTPNTGELFF.

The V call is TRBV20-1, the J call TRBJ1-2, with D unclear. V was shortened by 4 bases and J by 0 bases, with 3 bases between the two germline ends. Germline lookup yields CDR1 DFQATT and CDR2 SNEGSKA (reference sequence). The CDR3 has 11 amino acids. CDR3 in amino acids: CSANPNYGYTF. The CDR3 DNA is TGCAGTGCTAATCCTAACTATGGCTACACCTTC.

CDR3 in DNA: TGTGCCAGCAGCGCTTCGGGAGATGGGAAAGAGACCCAGTACTTC. This translates into CASSASGDGKETQYF. The gene calls are TRBV7-2 and TRBJ2-5, with D tentatively TRBD2 (6 bases). Germline V gene sequence: CDR1 SGHTA, CDR2 FQGNSA. The CDR3 consists of 15 residues. V was trimmed by 5 bases and J by 3 bases, leaving 16 bases between them.

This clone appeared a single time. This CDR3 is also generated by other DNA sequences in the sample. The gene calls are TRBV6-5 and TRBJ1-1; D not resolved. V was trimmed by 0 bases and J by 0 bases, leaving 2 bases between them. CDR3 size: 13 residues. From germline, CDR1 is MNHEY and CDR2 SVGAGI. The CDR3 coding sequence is TGTGCCAGCAGTTACTCCCTGAACACTGAAGCTTTCTTT. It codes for CASSYSLNTEAFF.